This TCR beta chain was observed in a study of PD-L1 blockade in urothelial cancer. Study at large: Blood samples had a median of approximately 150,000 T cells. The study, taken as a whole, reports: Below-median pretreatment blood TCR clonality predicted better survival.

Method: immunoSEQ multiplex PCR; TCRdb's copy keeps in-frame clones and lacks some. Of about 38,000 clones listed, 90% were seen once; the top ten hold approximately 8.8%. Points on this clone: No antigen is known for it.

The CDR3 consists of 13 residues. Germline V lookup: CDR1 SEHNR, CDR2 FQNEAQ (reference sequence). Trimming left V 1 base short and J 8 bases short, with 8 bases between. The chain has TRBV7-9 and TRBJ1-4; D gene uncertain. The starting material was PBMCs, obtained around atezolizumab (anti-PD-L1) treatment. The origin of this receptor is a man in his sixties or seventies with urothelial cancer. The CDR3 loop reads CASSLGYGEKLFF. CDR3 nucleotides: TGTGCCAGCAGCTTAGGTTACGGGGAAAAACTGTTTTTT.